Presented here are 11 T cell receptor beta chains from one specimen sequenced in a study of blood T cells in healthy people across ages. For the second PCR, which ran for 7 to 11 cycles, a sample-barcoded 5' primer and a J-beta primer mix were used. Via MiXCR, TCRdb re-called the 5' RACE reads, giving one row per CDR3 protein. The sample yields roughly 1,300,000 distinct CDR3 sequences, approximately 63% seen once. The sequencing sample was made of blood. These receptors came from a man in his late teens or twenties in good health.

The rearrangement links TRBV5-1 to TRBJ2-3; 14 bases line up with TRBD2. V was clipped by 2 bases and J by 1 base; unmatched bases: 3. The CDR3 extends over 17 amino acids. Germline lookup yields CDR1 SGHRS and CDR2 YFSETQ. CDR3 bases: TGCGCCAGCAGCTTCGGACTAGCGGGAGGTGGCACAGATACGCAGTATTTT. Translating gives CASSFGLAGGGTDTQYF.

The rearrangement links TRBV7-8 to TRBJ2-1; TRBD1 agrees at 7 bases. This CDR3 comprises 15 residues. The ends lost 2 bases at V and 9 bases at J; junction bases unmatched: 10. Germline-derived CDR1 and CDR2 are SGHVS and FQNEAQ. CDR3 residues: CASSLRQGDLPEQFF. As DNA, the CDR3 is TGTGCCAGCAGCTTAAGACAGGGTGATCTCCCTGAGCAGTTCTTC.

V usage is TRBV6-5 and J usage is TRBJ1-1; perhaps TRBD1 as D (5 bases). Trimming removed 4 bases from V and 0 bases from J, with 15 bases in between. CDR3 length equals 16 residues. Germline assignment: CDR1 MNHEY and CDR2 SVGAGI. The CDR3 coding sequence is TGTGCCAGCAGTTCCACGACAGTGAGCATGAACACTGAAGCTTTCTTT. This sequence encodes CASSSTTVSMNTEAFF.

CDR3: CASRLQGARNTQYF. The CDR3 DNA reads TGTGCCAGCAGATTACAGGGGGCGCGGAATACGCAGTATTTT. The chain is built from TRBV6-6 and TRBJ2-3; 9 bases map to TRBD1. The CDR3 is 14 amino acids. The germline V gene encodes CDR1 MNHNY and CDR2 SVGAGI (reference sequence). With 6 bases clipped from V and 7 bases from J, the junction kept 8 bases outside the gene matches.

The chain joins TRBV3-1 to TRBJ1-4, with 7 nucleotides matching TRBD1. Unmatched junction bases numbered 9, after V lost 5 bases and J lost 3 bases. This CDR3 is built from 16 residues. Per germline, CDR1 LGHDT and CDR2 YNNKEL (reference sequence). The CDR3 region is CASSESLQGSNEKLFF. The CDR3 DNA reads as TGTGCCAGCAGCGAGTCCTTACAGGGGTCTAATGAAAAACTGTTTTTT.

There are a few counts of this clonotype. The rearrangement links TRBV20-1 to TRBJ2-1; 7 nucleotides line up with TRBD2. The CDR3 is 16 residues long. V trimming: 3 bases; J trimming: 8 bases; junction bases outside the gene matches: 16. CDR1 and CDR2 from the germline V gene are DFQATT and SNEGSKA (reference sequence). CDR3 sequence: CSARRGLPSAGDEQFF. CDR3 bases: TGCAGTGCTAGGAGGGGCCTACCTAGCGCGGGGGATGAGCAGTTCTTC.

The chain's CDR3 is CASSEASSGANVLTF. The CDR3 region has the DNA TGTGCCAGCAGTGAAGCCAGTTCTGGGGCCAACGTCCTGACTTTC. The genes are TRBV6-1 and TRBJ2-6, with unresolved D. The CDR3 sequence is 15 residues long. The germline gives CDR1 MNHNS, CDR2 SASEGT. V shed 0 bases and J shed 1 base, with 4 bases lying between them.

For this clonotype: At one boundary the junction diverges from the germline segment, which might be a read error. CDR3 bases: TGCAGAGTTGACGGGGACCGCCAAAGTGGGGAGACTCAGTACTTC. As protein: CRVDGDRQSGETQYF. The chain recombines TRBV29-1 with TRBJ2-7; the D gene could be TRBD1 or TRBD2 (5 bases each). The germline V gene has CDR1 SQVTM and CDR2 ANQGSEA. The CDR3 totals 15 residues.

The count of this clonotype is one. The V call is TRBV15, the J call TRBJ2-4; D may be TRBD1 (6 bases). The J call is uncertain, as TRBJ2-7 better fits the DNA end. Germline lookup yields CDR1 LNHNV and CDR2 YYDKDF (reference sequence). This CDR3 is built from 16 residues. The CDR3 is CATSRVHRESFYEQYF. The CDR3, as DNA: TGTGCCACCAGCAGAGTACACAGGGAGTCTTTCTACGAGCAGTACTTC.

The V gene is TRBV20-1, the J gene TRBJ2-7, with a tentative D call TRBD1 (6 bases). V shed 6 bases and J shed 0 bases, with 12 bases lying between them. The CDR3 loop spans 13 amino acids. Germline V gene lookup returns CDR1 DFQATT and CDR2 SNEGSKA (reference sequence). CDR3 loop: CSAPPTGSYEQYF. The CDR3 DNA follows: TGCAGTGCCCCTCCGACAGGCTCCTACGAGCAGTACTTC.

The V and J genes are TRBV7-9 and TRBJ2-6; no clear D gene. The V gene lost 1 base and the J gene lost 8 bases, with 9 bases spanning the gap. The germline gives CDR1 SEHNR, CDR2 FQNEAQ (reference sequence). CDR3 length: 14 residues. This CDR3 reads CASSLEGPSNVLTF. CDR3 in DNA: TGTGCCAGCAGCTTAGAAGGCCCTTCCAACGTCCTGACTTTC.